This T cell receptor (beta chain) was found in a study of response to subunit inactivated influenza vaccine. TCRdb re-derived calls from the RT-PCR reads in MiXCR, one entry per CDR3 protein. The sample comprises under 550,000 distinct CDR3 sequences, less than 7.5% of which are singletons, and around 12% rests with the top ten. Germline V gene lookup returns CDR1 DFQATT and CDR2 SNEGSKA (reference sequence). This CDR3 has 14 residues. After removal of 3 bases from V and 5 bases from J, the junction contained 6 bases not matched to a gene. General observations from the study: Few new T cells, the authors suggested, are recruited by each seasonal influenza vaccination.

Many counts were recorded for this clonotype. The antigen is undetermined. Sequenced material: PBMCs from blood, taken roughly 24 months after vaccination. V usage is TRBV20-1 and J usage is TRBJ2-2; 7 bases agree with TRBD1. The receptor comes from a man between 50 and 70 years old who received an inactivated influenza vaccine. CDR3 sequence reads: CSASTRGLTGELFF. CDR3 bases: TGCAGTGCTAGTACCAGGGGGTTAACCGGGGAGCTGTTTTTT.